The source of this TCR beta chain is a study of blood T cell repertoires in COVID-19. Across the study: There were acute and convalescent COVID-19 samples, and they came from the United States, Italy and Spain. T cells, B-cell-depleted T cells, or PBMCs provided the cDNA or gDNA that served as material.

Study processing details: How many nucleated cells were present was estimated from reference gene primer amplification. Data came from immunoSEQ multiplex PCR; TCRdb stores just in-frame clones and leaves some out. The V and J calls and clone size come from that table; D and trimming were worked out from the DNA. The repertoire has 140,000 to 150,000 clones, about 90% of them found once; the top ten carry 1.7%. The germline gives CDR1 SGDLS, CDR2 YYNGEE. This CDR3 has 13 amino acids. The V segment lost 8 bases and the J segment 4 bases; nucleotides outside the gene matches: 7. The TCR was taken from a woman aged 45-59 years with acute or convalescent COVID-19. The specimen sequenced was peripheral blood. The chain links TRBV9 to TRBJ1-1; 8 nucleotides line up with TRBD1. The CDR3 here is CASSTGQGTEAFF. The CDR3 DNA reads as TGTGCCAGTTCGACAGGACAGGGCACTGAAGCTTTCTTT.